Described below is a single T cell receptor (beta chain) sequence and its context. Its antigen has not been determined. No much larger clone is present one base from it, and per-base qualities are unavailable. From cysteine to phenylalanine, the CDR3 is 15 amino acids long. Here the CDR3 DNA is all that survives: 45 bases in frame from base 1. For CDR1 and CDR2, the germline V gene lists SNHLY and FYNNEI. Clipping removes 7 bases from V and 0 bases from J, with 5 as the unmatched junction base count. TCRbeta CDR3 regions were amplified from genomic DNA using the immunoSEQ Assay, a bias-controlled multiplex PCR. In the paper's pipeline: The number of nucleated cells in each sample was estimated by amplification of reference gene primers within the assay. To quantify the absolute abundance of each unique TCRbeta CDR3 rearrangement, sequence reads were collapsed and filtered. For each sample, productive Simpson clonality was calculated as the square root of Simpson's diversity index over productive rearrangements. TCRdb re-hosts the immuneACCESS table, in-frame sequences only. Its copies lack some clones; in the studies checked, an unresolved V gene accounts for under half of them, and the cause for the rest is not known. V, J and clone size are taken as reported in that table, and D and trimming were inferred from the DNA itself. The sample records about 140,000 clones, 82% of which are singletons. About 4.3% of the sample rests with the top ten.

These data originate in a study of blood T cell repertoires in COVID-19 (dated by TCRdb to 2018 to 2021). Background for the entire study: Samples from collaborators originated in the United States, Italy and Spain and spanned both the acute and convalescent phases of COVID-19. The material from the prospective study consisted of cDNA or gDNA derived from T cells, B-cell-depleted T cells, or PBMCs. The dataset comprised deeply sampled blood TCRbeta repertoires from subjects exposed to, actively infected with, or recovered from COVID-19. A freely available public database, intended as a resource for researchers studying the immune response to SARS-CoV-2, is where the repertoires were released. Samples were obtained from the ongoing ImmuneRACE study (first 160 participants) and from 1,200 or so subjects provided by 6 global collaborators. Sample metadata almost always included a de-identified subject ID, COVID-19 status, age in years and sex. Where available, HLA class I and class II types were obtained from metadata supplied by the sample provider rather than from assay-based typing.

The study at large found these results: The amount of clinical and demographic metadata varied by source and participant and was provided uncurated.

Collaborating institutions collected whole blood in K2EDTA tubes following their own protocols. For TCRbeta analysis, collaborator samples were shipped as frozen whole blood, as isolated PBMCs, or as DNA extracted from either sample type. This clonotype was obtained from a woman aged 80 or older with acute or convalescent COVID-19. The chain was built from TRBV2 and TRBJ2-7, with 11 bases aligning to TRBD2. Sequenced material: peripheral blood. The sequence in DNA is TGTGCCAGCACCCCTAGCGGGAGGCTCTCCTACGAGCAGTACTTC. Its translation is CASTPSGRLSYEQYF. Beyond the CDR3, the reference TRBV2 and TRBJ2-7 genes provide the residues; the full variable domain reads: EPEVTQTPSHQVTQMGQEVILRCVPISNHLYFYWYRQILGQKVEFLVSFYNNEISEKSEIFDDQFSVERPDGSNFTLKIRSTKLEDSAMYFCASTPSGRLSYEQYFGPGTRLTVT.